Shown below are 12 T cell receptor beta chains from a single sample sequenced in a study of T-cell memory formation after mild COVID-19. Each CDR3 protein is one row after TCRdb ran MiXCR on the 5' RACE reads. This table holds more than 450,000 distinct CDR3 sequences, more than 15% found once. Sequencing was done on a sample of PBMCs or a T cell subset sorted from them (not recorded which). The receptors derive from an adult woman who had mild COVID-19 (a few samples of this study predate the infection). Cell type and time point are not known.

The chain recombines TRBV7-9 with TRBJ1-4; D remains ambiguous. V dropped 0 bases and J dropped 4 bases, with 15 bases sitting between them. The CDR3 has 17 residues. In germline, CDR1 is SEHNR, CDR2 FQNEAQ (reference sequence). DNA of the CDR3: TGTGCCAGCAGCTTAGCCCACCAGAGGCCCGATAATGAAAAACTGTTTTTT. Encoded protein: CASSLAHQRPDNEKLFF.

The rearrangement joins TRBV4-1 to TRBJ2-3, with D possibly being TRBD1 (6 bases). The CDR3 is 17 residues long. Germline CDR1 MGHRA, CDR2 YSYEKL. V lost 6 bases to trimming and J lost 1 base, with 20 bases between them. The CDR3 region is CASRLVGRAGGTDTQYF. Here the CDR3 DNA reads TGCGCCAGCAGACTAGTAGGGCGCGCAGGGGGCACAGATACGCAGTATTTT.

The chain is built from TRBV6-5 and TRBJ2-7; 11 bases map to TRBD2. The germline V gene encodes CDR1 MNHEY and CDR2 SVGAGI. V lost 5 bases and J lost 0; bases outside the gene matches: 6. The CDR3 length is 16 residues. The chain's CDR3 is CASSNTGLAASYEQYF. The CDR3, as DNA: TGTGCCAGCAGTAACACGGGACTAGCGGCCTCCTACGAGCAGTACTTC.

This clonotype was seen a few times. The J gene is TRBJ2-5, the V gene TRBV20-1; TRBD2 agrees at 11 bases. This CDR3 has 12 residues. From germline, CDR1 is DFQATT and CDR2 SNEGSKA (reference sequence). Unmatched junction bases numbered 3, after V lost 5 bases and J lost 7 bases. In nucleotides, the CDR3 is TGCAGTGCTGATGGACTAGCGGGGACCCAGTACTTC. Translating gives CSADGLAGTQYF.

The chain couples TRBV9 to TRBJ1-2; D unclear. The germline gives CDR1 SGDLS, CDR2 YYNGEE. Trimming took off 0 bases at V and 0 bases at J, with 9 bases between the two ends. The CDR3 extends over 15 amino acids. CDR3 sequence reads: CASSVEGSTNYGYTF. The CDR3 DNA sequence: TGTGCCAGCAGCGTAGAGGGCAGTACTAACTATGGCTACACCTTC.

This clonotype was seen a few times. CDR3 coding DNA: TGTGCCAGCAGCTCCGGAGGGGGCGGGACCGCTTACACCTTC. As protein: CASSSGGGGTAYTF. The chain recombines TRBV13 with TRBJ1-2, with 7 bases fitting TRBD1. This CDR3 is 14 amino acids long. The V segment lost 4 bases and the J segment 11 bases; nucleotides outside the gene matches: 13. Germline CDR1 reads PRHDT; CDR2 reads FYEKMQ (reference sequence).

The CDR3 region has the DNA TGTGCCAGCAGTTTAACTAGCGGGACAAACTCCTACGAGCAGTACTTC. The encoded protein is CASSLTSGTNSYEQYF. The rearrangement links TRBV27 to TRBJ2-7, with 10 bases that match TRBD2. The V segment lost 2 bases and the J segment 0 bases; nucleotides outside the gene matches: 4. Germline values: CDR1 MNHEY, CDR2 SMNVEV (reference sequence). CDR3 length: 16 amino acids.

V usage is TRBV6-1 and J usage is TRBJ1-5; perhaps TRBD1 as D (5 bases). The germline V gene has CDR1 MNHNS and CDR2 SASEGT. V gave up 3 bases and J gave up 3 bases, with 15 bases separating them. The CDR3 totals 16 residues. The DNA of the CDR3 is TGTGCCAGCAGTGATCCTTATGTGGGGGACAATCAGCCCCAGCATTTT. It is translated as CASSDPYVGDNQPQHF.

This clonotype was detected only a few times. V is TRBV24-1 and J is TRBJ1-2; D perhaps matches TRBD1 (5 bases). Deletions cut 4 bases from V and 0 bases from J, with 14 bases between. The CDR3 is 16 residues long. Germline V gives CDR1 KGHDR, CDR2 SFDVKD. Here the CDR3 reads CATSDPREEANYGYTF. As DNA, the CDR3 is TGTGCCACCAGTGACCCCAGGGAAGAGGCTAACTATGGCTACACCTTC.

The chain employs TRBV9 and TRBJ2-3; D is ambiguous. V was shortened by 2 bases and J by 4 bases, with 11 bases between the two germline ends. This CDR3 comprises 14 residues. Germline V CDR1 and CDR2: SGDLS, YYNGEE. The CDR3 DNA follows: TGTGCCAGCAGCGTGGGTCTAGACGCAGATACGCAGTATTTT. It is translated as CASSVGLDADTQYF. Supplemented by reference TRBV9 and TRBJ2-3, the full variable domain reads DSGVTQTPKHLITATGQRVTLRCSPRSGDLSVYWYQQSLDQGLQFLIQYYNGEERAKGNILERFSAQQFPDLHSELNLSSLELGDSALYFCASSVGLDADTQYFGPGTRLTVL.

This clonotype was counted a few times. This CDR3 is CASTLQVLRETQYF. The DNA of the CDR3 is TGTGCCAGCACCCTACAAGTACTTAGAGAGACCCAGTACTTC. The chain recombines TRBV6-1 with TRBJ2-5; D gene unclear. Germline assignment: CDR1 MNHNS and CDR2 SASEGT. The CDR3 sequence is 14 residues long. Trimming removed 7 bases from V and 4 bases from J, with 16 bases in between.

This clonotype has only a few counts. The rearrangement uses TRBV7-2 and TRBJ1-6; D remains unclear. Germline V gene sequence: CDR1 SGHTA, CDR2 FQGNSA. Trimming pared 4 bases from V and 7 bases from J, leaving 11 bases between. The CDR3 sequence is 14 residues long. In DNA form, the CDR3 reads TGTGCCAGCAGCTCCGACCGGCTCAATTCACCCCTCCACTTT. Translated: CASSSDRLNSPLHF.